This TCR beta chain was documented in a study of blood T cell repertoires in COVID-19. Study context: Spain, Italy and the United States supplied samples that represented acute and convalescent COVID-19. T cells, B-cell-depleted T cells, or PBMCs supplied cDNA or gDNA.

In germline, CDR1 is SSHAT, CDR2 FNYEAQ (reference sequence). The CDR3 runs 17 residues. In the authors' workflow: Nucleated cell counts were estimated from reference gene primer amplification. Data came from immunoSEQ multiplex PCR; TCRdb stores just in-frame clones and leaves some out. From that table come the V and J calls and clone size; the DNA was used to work out D and trimming. The data show some 150,000 clones, approximately 83% seen once. Of note for this clone: A junction boundary mismatches the germline segment, possibly from a read error.

This chain uses TRBV7-7 with TRBJ2-2, with TRBD2 identical over 11 bases. Sequenced sample: peripheral blood. This TCR was recovered from a human donor in a cohort sampled during active COVID-19. CDR3 DNA: TGTGCTAGCAGCATAGCGGGAGGGCCGTCGAGCACCGGGGAGCTGTTTTTT. It specifies CASSIAGGPSSTGELFF.